The source of this TCR beta chain is a study of T cell responses to AZD1222 COVID-19 vaccine. Overall study findings and caveats: CD4 TCRs linked to vaccination spanned spike, dominating at 160-218 and 743-854. Only 6 or 7 AZD1222 recipients tested seropositive at baseline. Without day 14 samples, only post-peak T cell repertoires were studied.

This clone was observed a single time. The antigen is not known. Profiled with immunoSEQ multiplex PCR; TCRdb holds only in-frame clones, not every one. The sample lists about 66,000 clones, roughly 84% occurring once. CDR1 is SGHAT and CDR2 is FQNNGV in the germline V gene. Trimming shortened V by 9 bases and J by 0 bases, and 6 bases separated the two germline ends. There are 12 residues in the CDR3. The chain has TRBV11-2 and TRBJ1-3; a possible D gene is TRBD1 (5 bases). Sequencing was performed on peripheral blood, taken on day 0 of AZD1222 vaccination. The sequence was obtained from an adult in good health. This CDR3 is CASGGSGNTIYF. DNA for the CDR3: TGTGCCAGTGGGGGCTCTGGAAACACCATATATTTT.